Following are 18 T cell receptor beta chains from one sample sequenced in a study of blood T cell repertoires in COVID-19. The assay was immunoSEQ multiplex PCR, and TCRdb's table has in-frame clones only and misses some. Here the sample spans around 120,000 clones, 88% being singletons. Sequencing was done on a sample of peripheral blood. The receptors were gathered from a man over 45 with acute or convalescent COVID-19.

The rearrangement links TRBV18 to TRBJ2-3, with D possibly TRBD1 on 6 matching bases. The ends were cut back, 3 bases at V and 2 bases at J, with 9 bases in the middle. The CDR3 has 14 residues. Germline CDR1 is KGHSH and CDR2 is LQKENI. CDR3 sequence (DNA): TGTGCCAGCTCACCGGGACAACTCACAGATACGCAGTATTTT. Translation: CASSPGQLTDTQYF. The whole variable domain, remainder taken from reference TRBV18 and TRBJ2-3, is NAGVMQNPRHLVRRRGQEARLRCSPMKGHSHVYWYRQLPEEGLKFMVYLQKENIIDESGMPKERFSAEFPKEGPSILRIQQVVRGDSAAYFCASSPGQLTDTQYFGPGTRLTVL.

The chain recombines TRBV11-2 with TRBJ2-7; TRBD2 matches at 8 bases. The CDR3 consists of 15 residues. Germline V gene lookup returns CDR1 SGHAT and CDR2 FQNNGV. The V and J ends lost 1 base and 5 bases, in that order; junction bases with no gene match: 7. CDR3 residues: CASSLVKAGGHEQYF. CDR3 coding DNA: TGTGCCAGCAGCTTAGTGAAGGCGGGAGGCCACGAGCAGTACTTC.

Here the CDR3 reads CANARGESSYNEQFF. The CDR3 nucleotides read TGTGCCAACGCCCGGGGAGAGAGCTCCTACAATGAGCAGTTCTTC. The chain recombines TRBV5-8 with TRBJ2-1; TRBD2 is a possible D gene (5 bases). The V end was cut by 9 bases, the J end by 0 bases, with 16 bases between. The CDR3 has 15 residues. The germline V gene has CDR1 SGHTS and CDR2 YDEGEE.

V is TRBV7-9 and J is TRBJ2-5; 8 bases are a match to TRBD1. The CDR3 extends over 15 amino acids. From germline, CDR1 is SEHNR and CDR2 FQNEAQ (reference sequence). Germline trimming cut 1 base from V and 5 bases from J; bases unmatched to any gene: 6. CDR3 loop: CASSLGQGAWETQYF. The CDR3 DNA reads as TGTGCCAGCAGCTTAGGGCAGGGGGCTTGGGAGACCCAGTACTTC.

The CDR3 loop is CASSQGLTDSNQPQHF. In nucleotides, the CDR3 is TGCGCCAGCAGCCAAGGTCTGACAGACAGCAATCAGCCCCAGCATTTT. This sequence joins TRBV4-1 and TRBJ1-5; TRBD1 might be the D (5 bases). Trimming left V 1 base short and J 1 base short, with 11 bases between. The CDR3 contains 16 residues. Per germline, CDR1 MGHRA and CDR2 YSYEKL.

This chain joins TRBV28 and TRBJ1-5, with 7 bases aligning to TRBD1. Germline values: CDR1 MDHEN, CDR2 SYDVKM. The CDR3 runs 16 residues. Trimming at V came to 5 bases and at J to 1 base, leaving 8 bases not matched to a gene. CDR3 coding DNA: TGTGCCAGCAGTCGGGGTACAGGGGTAAGCAATCAGCCCCAGCATTTT. Amino acid sequence: CASSRGTGVSNQPQHF.

The gene calls are TRBV5-6 and TRBJ1-5; unclear D gene. V lost 4 bases, J lost 0 bases, and 14 bases lay in between. CDR1 and CDR2 (germline): SGHDT, YYEEEE. The CDR3 length is 16 residues. DNA for the CDR3: TGTGCCAGCAGCCGCGGGAGAGTCTTTAGCAATCAGCCCCAGCATTTT. It is translated as CASSRGRVFSNQPQHF.

The chain is built from TRBV19 and TRBJ2-1, with 10 positions matching TRBD2. Trimming at V came to 6 bases and at J to 4 bases, leaving 3 bases not matched to a gene. Germline values: CDR1 LNHDA, CDR2 SQIVND (reference sequence). The CDR3 is made up of 14 amino acids. The CDR3 loop is CASSRTSGYNEQFF. In nucleotides, the CDR3 is TGTGCCAGTAGCCGGACTAGCGGATACAATGAGCAGTTCTTC.

J is TRBJ1-2 and V is TRBV7-8; D is perhaps TRBD1 (5 bases). Germline V gene data show CDR1 as SGHVS and CDR2 as FQNEAQ. This CDR3 is 16 amino acids long. V was clipped by 1 base and J by 1 base, with 13 bases between them. CDR3 nucleotide sequence: TGTGCCAGCAGCTTAGTAGGGGCGGATAATAACTATGGCTACACCTTC. Protein product: CASSLVGADNNYGYTF.

This chain links TRBV19 with TRBJ2-1, with 7 bases fitting TRBD1. V gave up 3 bases and J gave up 8 bases; unmatched junction bases: 10. CDR1 and CDR2 from the germline V gene are LNHDA and SQIVND (reference sequence). The length of the CDR3 is 15 residues. CDR3 nucleotides: TGTGCCAGTAGTATTAGCGCTGACAGGGCCCATGAGCAGTTCTTC. As protein: CASSISADRAHEQFF.

In its sample, this clone was seen a few times. The chain couples TRBV18 to TRBJ2-5, with 8 positions matching TRBD1. The CDR3 extends over 13 amino acids. Per germline, CDR1 KGHSH and CDR2 LQKENI. After removal of 8 bases from V and 4 bases from J, the junction contained 6 bases not matched to a gene. The CDR3 reads CASHGQGGETQYF. The CDR3 nucleotides are TGTGCCAGCCATGGACAGGGTGGAGAGACCCAGTACTTC.

The rearrangement joins TRBV9 to TRBJ2-1, with 9 bases fitting TRBD2. V was pared by 2 bases and J by 8 bases, with 5 bases of the junction left unmatched. The germline gives CDR1 SGDLS, CDR2 YYNGEE. The CDR3 covers 14 residues. The CDR3 reads CASSVSSGKDEQFF. The CDR3 DNA sequence: TGTGCCAGCAGCGTGTCTAGCGGGAAGGATGAGCAGTTCTTC.

The rearrangement joins TRBV30 to TRBJ2-1, with 8 bases identical to TRBD1. The CDR3 contains 14 residues. V shed 4 bases and J 7 bases; nucleotides not matched to a gene: 9. CDR1 GTSNPN and CDR2 SVGIG come from the germline V gene (reference sequence). CDR3 loop: CAWTPTGASNEQFF. The DNA for the CDR3 is TGTGCCTGGACCCCGACAGGGGCATCGAATGAGCAGTTCTTC.

The J gene is TRBJ1-1, the V gene TRBV11-3; D is uncertain. The CDR3 has 15 amino acids. Trimming took 0 bases from V and 3 from J, leaving 11 bases between them. The germline V gene has CDR1 SGHNT and CDR2 YENEEA. The CDR3 DNA follows: TGTGCCAGCAGCTTAGAGGCGGGGTCGTACACTGAAGCTTTCTTT. It specifies CASSLEAGSYTEAFF.

The V call is TRBV19, the J call TRBJ2-3; TRBD2 matches at 13 bases. The V segment lost 5 bases and the J segment 0 bases; nucleotides outside the gene matches: 8. Germline V lookup: CDR1 LNHDA, CDR2 SQIVND (reference sequence). The CDR3 loop spans 18 amino acids. The CDR3, as DNA: TGTGCCAGTAGTGCCAGGACTAGCGGGGGCCCTAGCACAGATACGCAGTATTTT. Its translation is CASSARTSGGPSTDTQYF.

The count of this clone is one. The chain carries TRBV5-1 and TRBJ2-7; 12 bases fit TRBD1. The V gene end was trimmed by 4 bases and the J gene end by 6 bases; junction bases not matched to a gene: 5. There are 14 residues in the CDR3. From germline, CDR1 is SGHRS and CDR2 YFSETQ. The CDR3 loop is CASSPGTGGAEQYF. DNA of the CDR3: TGCGCCAGCAGCCCGGGGACAGGGGGCGCCGAGCAGTACTTC. The variable domain in full, with the rest retrieved from reference TRBV5-1 and TRBJ2-7, is KAGVTQTPRYLIKTRGQQVTLSCSPISGHRSVSWYQQTPGQGLQFLFEYFSETQRNKGNFPGRFSGRQFSNSRSEMNVSTLELGDSALYLCASSPGTGGAEQYFGPGTRLTVT.

The chain recombines TRBV5-1 with TRBJ1-1, with D possibly matching TRBD1 (5 bases). V dropped 0 bases and J dropped 1 base, with 10 bases sitting between them. The CDR3 runs 15 residues. Germline V lookup: CDR1 SGHRS, CDR2 YFSETQ. The CDR3 DNA reads TGCGCCAGCAGCTTGGATCAAGGGGCGAACACTGAAGCTTTCTTT. Protein: CASSLDQGANTEAFF.

The V and J genes are TRBV3-1 (or the pseudogene TRBV3-2) and TRBJ1-5; 9 bases line up with TRBD1. The CDR3 runs to 18 residues. Germline CDR1 and CDR2: LGHDT and YNNKEL (reference sequence). V lost 1 base and J lost 6; bases outside the gene matches: 13. This CDR3 reads CASSQGHRGRLRPQPQHF. CDR3 in DNA: TGTGCCAGCAGCCAAGGGCACAGGGGGCGCCTTAGACCTCAGCCCCAGCATTTT.